One sample yielded the 14 T cell receptor beta chains listed below, sequenced in a study of blood T cell repertoires in COVID-19. Sequenced by immunoSEQ multiplex PCR; TCRdb stores in-frame clones only, minus some. The sample shows around 300,000 clones, less than 85% of them seen only once. Sequences were obtained from PBMCs or T cells enriched from blood (not recorded which). The receptor source for this set is a woman in her forties or fifties who had recovered from COVID-19.

This sequence joins TRBV12-3 or TRBV12-4 and TRBJ1-5; perhaps TRBD1 as D (5 bases). V lost 6 bases, J lost 4 bases, and 10 bases lay in between. The CDR3 consists of 13 residues. The CDR3 DNA reads as TGTGCCAGCAGCCGACAGATTAATCAGCCCCAGCATTTT. Translated, it gives CASSRQINQPQHF.

In its sample, this clone was seen once. V usage is TRBV5-1 and J usage is TRBJ1-2; D ambiguous. Deletions cut 0 bases from V and 1 base from J, with 7 bases between. This CDR3 is 14 amino acids long. Germline V gene lookup returns CDR1 SGHRS and CDR2 YFSETQ. The DNA of the CDR3 is TGCGCCAGCAGCTTGGAGGAGGTTAACTATGGCTACACCTTC. It specifies CASSLEEVNYGYTF.

V is TRBV5-1 and J is TRBJ2-1; D perhaps matches TRBD2 (6 bases). Per germline, CDR1 SGHRS and CDR2 YFSETQ. This CDR3 region has 16 residues. Trimming removed 1 base from V and 0 bases from J, with 11 bases in between. CDR3 sequence: CASSLTAGSSYNEQFF. CDR3 in DNA: TGCGCCAGCAGCTTGACGGCGGGGAGCTCCTACAATGAGCAGTTCTTC.

The chain combines TRBV19 with TRBJ2-1; 7 bases are a match to TRBD1. Per germline, CDR1 LNHDA and CDR2 SQIVND (reference sequence). This CDR3 has 14 residues. V lost 10 bases and J lost 4; bases outside the gene matches: 10. The DNA of the CDR3 is TGTGCCACCAAGACCGGGACAGCTTACAATGAGCAGTTCTTC. Protein product: CATKTGTAYNEQFF.

Many counts were recorded for this clone. CDR3 protein: CASSLAEANYGYTF. CDR3 DNA: TGTGCCAGCAGCTTAGCGGAGGCAAACTATGGCTACACCTTC. This chain connects TRBV7-9 to TRBJ1-2; D uncertain. Germline assignment: CDR1 SEHNR and CDR2 FQNEAQ (reference sequence). The ends were cut back, 0 bases at V and 2 bases at J, with 7 bases in the middle. The CDR3 runs 14 residues.

The chain recombines TRBV9 with TRBJ2-1; 11 nucleotides match TRBD2. Per the germline V gene, CDR1 is SGDLS and CDR2 is YYNGEE. V lost 7 bases, J lost 4 bases, and 7 bases stayed unmatched. CDR3 length equals 15 residues. For the CDR3, the DNA is TGTGCCAGCGGGCTGTCTAGCGGGGGGTACAATGAGCAGTTCTTC. It translates to CASGLSSGGYNEQFF.

The CDR3 reads CASSQNRGREKLFF. CDR3 in DNA: TGTGCCAGCAGCCAAAACAGGGGGCGCGAAAAACTGTTTTTT. The chain employs TRBV6-5 and TRBJ1-4, with 9 bases that match TRBD1. V shed 6 bases, J shed 8 bases, and the junction held 7 bases outside the gene matches. In germline, CDR1 is MNHEY, CDR2 SVGAGI. The CDR3 contains 14 residues.

This rearrangement joins TRBV6-1 to TRBJ2-6; perhaps TRBD1 as D (6 bases). V was pared by 1 base and J by 0 bases, with 7 bases between. CDR1 MNHNS and CDR2 SASEGT come from the germline V gene. The CDR3 covers 16 residues. The CDR3 nucleotides are TGTGCCAGCAGTGAAGGGACAGCCTCTGGGGCCAACGTCCTGACTTTC. It is translated as CASSEGTASGANVLTF.

V gene TRBV6-4 combines with J gene TRBJ2-1, with D perhaps TRBD2 (7 bases). The V end lost 4 bases, the J end lost 10 bases, and 14 bases lay between the germline ends. Germline-derived CDR1 and CDR2 are MRHNA and SNTAGT. This CDR3 has 13 amino acids. CDR3 sequence reads: CASSAGEGREQFF. CDR3 in DNA: TGTGCCAGCAGTGCAGGGGAGGGTCGGGAGCAGTTCTTC.

The V gene is TRBV5-1, the J gene TRBJ2-2; D is possibly TRBD2 (5 bases). Germline-derived CDR1 and CDR2 are SGHRS and YFSETQ. The length of the CDR3 is 15 residues. The germline V and J ends were trimmed by 0 bases and 5 bases, with 11 bases remaining between them. The chain's CDR3 is CASSLEGERTGELFF. As DNA, the CDR3 is TGCGCCAGCAGCTTGGAGGGAGAAAGGACCGGGGAGCTGTTTTTT.

This clone occurred once. The gene calls are TRBV2 and TRBJ2-6; D possibly corresponds to TRBD1 (6 bases). The germline CDR1 and CDR2 sequences are SNHLY and FYNNEI. CDR3 length: 16 residues. Trimming removed 5 bases at V and 1 base at J, with 12 bases between. The CDR3 region has the DNA TGTGCCAGCAGTTTTACAGGGACGTCTGGGGCCAACGTCCTGACTTTC. Translating it yields CASSFTGTSGANVLTF.

The chain joins TRBV19 to TRBJ2-1; TRBD1 is a possible D gene (6 bases). The V and J ends lost 7 bases and 1 base respectively, with 20 bases between them. The CDR3 extends over 17 amino acids. Germline CDR1 is LNHDA and CDR2 is SQIVND (reference sequence). The CDR3 loop is CASTPLGQGPSYNEQFF. DNA of the CDR3: TGTGCCAGTACCCCTTTGGGTCAGGGGCCATCCTACAATGAGCAGTTCTTC.

V usage is TRBV5-1 and J usage is TRBJ2-5; the D gene is possibly TRBD2 (7 bases). The CDR3 consists of 15 residues. Trimming shortened V by 0 bases and J by 5 bases, and 14 bases separated the two germline ends. Germline V gives CDR1 SGHRS, CDR2 YFSETQ. CDR3: CASSLGGGGAETQYF. The CDR3 region has the DNA TGCGCCAGCAGCTTGGGGGGCGGGGGCGCGGAGACCCAGTACTTC.

Only one count was recorded for this clone. CDR3 loop: CASKGQGLQETQYF. In DNA form, the CDR3 reads TGTGCCAGCAAAGGGCAGGGGCTCCAAGAGACCCAGTACTTC. The V and J genes are TRBV7-6 and TRBJ2-5, with D tentatively TRBD1 (6 bases). The CDR3 is 14 residues long. Germline values: CDR1 SGHVS, CDR2 FNYEAQ. V was shortened by 7 bases and J by 1 base, with 13 bases between the two germline ends.